Listed below are T cell receptor beta chains from one sample, sequenced in a study of blood T cells in healthy people across ages. TCRdb fed the 5' RACE reads into MiXCR, producing one record per CDR3 protein. The top ten hold approximately 29% of the sample, which has 250,000 to 300,000 distinct CDR3 sequences, roughly 26% seen once. The sample was blood. The receptors come from a woman in her 70s in good health. Both conserved end residues are part of each CDR3. D genes are given only for firm matches. A clone size is listed for some rows: how often the clone was seen (once, few, many), or a class if it is expanded.

cdr3_nt cdr3_aa j_call v_call clone_size d_call
TGTGCCAGCAGTCGGGACGCTTACAATGAGCAGTTCTTC CASSRDAYNEQFF TRBJ2-1 TRBV12-3/TRBV12-4 . .
TGTGCCAGCAGCCCCGCAGGGTTTGTGCAGTTCTTC CASSPAGFVQFF TRBJ2-1 TRBV11-2 . .
TGTGCCAGCAGACTCGACAGGGATAAAGGCGGCTACACCTTC CASRLDRDKGGYTF TRBJ1-2 TRBV12-3/TRBV12-4 few TRBD1
TGTGCCAGCAGCTGGGGCGGGAACACCGGGGAGCTGTTTTTT CASSWGGNTGELFF TRBJ2-2 TRBV5-5 . .
TGTGCCAGCAGCGTACGTCCTTCCTACAATGAGCAGTTCTTC CASSVRPSYNEQFF TRBJ2-1 TRBV9 many .
TGTGCCAGCAGCCAGGACGGGGCGTCGCAGTTCTTC CASSQDGASQFF TRBJ2-1 TRBV7-2 few .
TGCAGCGTTACCAATCAGCGGACTGAAGCTTTCTTT CSVTNQRTEAFF TRBJ1-1 TRBV29-1 . .
TGTGCCAGCAGCGCCAGGACAGGGAGTAGCACAGATACGCAGTATTTT CASSARTGSSTDTQYF TRBJ2-3 TRBV7-2 . TRBD1
TGTGCCAGCAGCTTAATGGGGGCTAGCATCGGCCCTGCGGCAGATACGCAGTATTTT CASSLMGASIGPAADTQYF TRBJ2-3 TRBV7-2 . .
TGTGCCAGCAGTATTACTAGCTGTTCCCACGAGCAGTACTTC CASSITSCSHEQYF TRBJ2-7 TRBV28 few .
TGCAGTGCTAGGACCGGGACGGGGCGAATCACAGATACGCAGTATTTT CSARTGTGRITDTQYF TRBJ2-3 TRBV20-1 . .
TGCAGCGTACCAACTAGCGGGATTTTGGGTGAGCAGTTCTTC CSVPTSGILGEQFF TRBJ2-1 TRBV29-1 few TRBD2
TGTGCCAGCAGCTTCGGCCACACCTACGAGCAGTACTTC CASSFGHTYEQYF TRBJ2-7 TRBV5-6 . .
TGTGCCAGCAGTTTACCGCTGGAAATAGCGGCACATACGCAGTATTTT CASSLPLEIAAHTQYF TRBJ2-3 TRBV12-3/TRBV12-4 few .
TGTGCCAGCAGTAACCCGGGACAGGGGTCGAATGAGCAGTTCTTC CASSNPGQGSNEQFF TRBJ2-1 TRBV6-6 few TRBD1
TGTGCCAGCAGCTTAGCATCAGGAAACAATGAGCAGTTCTTC CASSLASGNNEQFF TRBJ2-1 TRBV7-3 few .
TGTGCCAGCTCCCCCACCGGGCTAGCGGGAGGCCATGAGCAGTTCTTC CASSPTGLAGGHEQFF TRBJ2-1 TRBV18 few TRBD2
TGCGCCAGCAGCAGGGGGCTTGATGGAAACACCATATATTTT CASSRGLDGNTIYF TRBJ1-3 TRBV10-2 many TRBD1
TGCAGCGTTGCTCGGGACAACTCCTACGAGCAGTACTTC CSVARDNSYEQYF TRBJ2-7 TRBV29-1 few .
TGCGCCAGCAGCTTGGCCGGTGGGCAGAACTACGAGCAGTACTTC CASSLAGGQNYEQYF TRBJ2-7 TRBV4-3 once .
TGTGCCAGCAGCCCTCGGGTCGGAATAGCGGGAGCATATGAGCAGTTCTTC CASSPRVGIAGAYEQFF TRBJ2-1 TRBV9 . TRBD2
TGTGCCAGCAGCCACGGAGAGCCTAGCAAAAACATTCAGTACTTC CASSHGEPSKNIQYF TRBJ2-4 TRBV3-1 . .
TGCAGTGCCCAAGGGTCTGGCTACGAGCAGTACTTC CSAQGSGYEQYF TRBJ2-7 TRBV20-1 few .
TGTGCCAGCAGCTTAGTTTTTGGGACCCAGTACTTC CASSLVFGTQYF TRBJ2-5 TRBV11-2 few .
TGTGCCAGCAGCTTAGTACGGATGGGGAACAATGAGCAGTTCTTC CASSLVRMGNNEQFF TRBJ2-1 TRBV7-9 few .
TGTGCCAGCTATACCGGCAGGTTAGCTTTCTTT CASYTGRLAFF TRBJ1-1 TRBV6-5 . .
TGTGCCAGCAGTTGGGAGAACTACGAGCAGTGCTTC CASSWENYEQCF TRBJ2-7 TRBV6-2/TRBV6-3 few .
TGTGCCAGCAGCTTGTCGTATAGGGGCTACACCTTC CASSLSYRGYTF TRBJ1-2 TRBV5-6 few .
TGTGCCAGCAGCTTGCCCAGGGTCGACGGTCTAGACGAGCAGTACTTC CASSLPRVDGLDEQYF TRBJ2-7 TRBV7-2 . .
TGCAGTGCTAGCTCCCGGGGAGCGGGACAAAGAGCCCACAGTGAGCAGTTCTTC CSASSRGAGQRAHSEQFF TRBJ2-1 TRBV20-1 few .
TGCAGCGTTCCTGGCCGAGGGGGGCGAGGGACCCAGTACTTC CSVPGRGGRGTQYF TRBJ2-5 TRBV29-1 . .
TGCAGCGTGCTAGTGGGCGCCTACAATGAGCAGTTCTTC CSVLVGAYNEQFF TRBJ2-1 TRBV29-1 once .
TGTGCCAGCAGTCGGCCACGAGCCCCCGGAAACACCATATATTTT CASSRPRAPGNTIYF TRBJ1-3 TRBV6-2/TRBV6-3 few .
TGTGCCAGCAGCACTGGATCGAGGGAAGAGACCCAGTATTTC CASSTGSREETQYF TRBJ2-5 TRBV9 . .
TGCAGCGTTCGACGACAGGGGAAGGAAAAACTGTTTTTT CSVRRQGKEKLFF TRBJ1-4 TRBV29-1 . TRBD1
TGCAGCGTTGGTACAGGGGGTGGCTACACCTTC CSVGTGGGYTF TRBJ1-2 TRBV29-1 many TRBD1
TGCAGTGCTAGGAACCTAGCGGGAGGTGATTACGAGCAGTACTTC CSARNLAGGDYEQYF TRBJ2-7 TRBV20-1 few TRBD2
TGCGCCAGCAGCTTGGCCTTAAGCCGCGGAGGCCAAGAGACCCAGTACTTC CASSLALSRGGQETQYF TRBJ2-5 TRBV5-1 . .
TGTGCCAGCAGGGGGACGGCGGGCTCTGGGGCCAACGTCCTGACTTTC CASRGTAGSGANVLTF TRBJ2-6 TRBV9 once .
TGCAGTGCTACCCGGACTGTGCACCCCTACGAGCAGTACTTC CSATRTVHPYEQYF TRBJ2-7 TRBV20-1 few .
TGTGCCAGCAGTGGTCAGGGGCGCCAGGACGAGCAGTACTTC CASSGQGRQDEQYF TRBJ2-7 TRBV2 . .
TGCAGTGCGAAGCCCTGGGACAGATCCAACATTCAGTACTTC CSAKPWDRSNIQYF TRBJ2-4 TRBV20-1 . TRBD1
TGCAGCGTTATTGACAGGGAGGCCAAAAACATTCAGTACTTC CSVIDREAKNIQYF TRBJ2-4 TRBV29-1 few TRBD1
TGTGCCAGCAGCTCCACAGGGAACAAAAACATTCAGTACTTC CASSSTGNKNIQYF TRBJ2-4 TRBV9 . .
TGTGCCAGCAGCGATGGGGGCCCCACTATTCTGGAGCAGTACTTC CASSDGGPTILEQYF TRBJ2-7 TRBV21-1 . .
TGCGCCAGCAGCCCGACAGGGAAGAACACTGAAGCTTTCTTT CASSPTGKNTEAFF TRBJ1-1 TRBV5-1 . TRBD1
TGTGCCAGCAGCTTGAGGACAGTGTACTCCTACGAGCAGTACTTC CASSLRTVYSYEQYF TRBJ2-7 TRBV5-6 . .
TGTGCCAGCAGCCATCCCGGGACTAGCTTCAATGAGCAGTTCTTC CASSHPGTSFNEQFF TRBJ2-1 TRBV6-6 many TRBD2
TGTGCCAGCAGAGGCGGGGTATCTATAGGTGGCTACACCTTC CASRGGVSIGGYTF TRBJ1-2 TRBV12-3/TRBV12-4 many .
TGCGCCAGCAGCCAAGATTATGGGGGGAATGGGGCCAACGTCCTGACTTTC CASSQDYGGNGANVLTF TRBJ2-6 TRBV4-3 few .
TGTGCCAGCAGTTATCGAGGCTGGGACCAAGAGACCCAGTACTTC CASSYRGWDQETQYF TRBJ2-5 TRBV6-2/TRBV6-3 . .
TGTGCCAGCAGCGCGGGACAGGAGAACAATGAGCGGTTCTTC CASSAGQENNERFF TRBJ2-1 TRBV7-6 few TRBD1